The T cell receptor (beta chain) described here comes from a study of T cell responses to AZD1222 COVID-19 vaccine. With 4 bases clipped from V and 2 bases from J, the junction kept 5 bases outside the gene matches. This CDR3 comprises 14 residues. Germline CDR1 and CDR2: SGDLS and YYNGEE. As concerns this clone: Its antigen is not known.

Measured with immunoSEQ multiplex PCR; TCRdb has only the in-frame clones, and not every one. The sample yields some 150,000 clones, about 90% seen once. The study, taken as a whole, reports: Sampling that yielded the repertoires occurred only after the peak T cell response.

The chain combines TRBV9 with TRBJ2-7; 8 nucleotides align to TRBD1. The TCR comes from an adult in good health. The source was peripheral blood, collected on day 0 of AZD1222 vaccination. In DNA form, the CDR3 reads TGTGCCAGCAGCCCACGGGACAGGACCTACGAGCAGTACTTC. It specifies CASSPRDRTYEQYF.